What follows are 18 T cell receptor beta chains derived from one specimen sequenced in a study of blood T cell repertoires in COVID-19. Data came from immunoSEQ multiplex PCR; TCRdb stores just in-frame clones and leaves some out. The top ten clones hold approximately 8% of a sample with about 170,000 clones, over 60% of them seen once. Sequences were obtained from peripheral blood. These receptor sequences come from a man in his 60s with acute or convalescent COVID-19.

The DNA of the CDR3 is TGTGCCAGCAGTAAGTTTTTTACAGGGCTAGGCAATCAGCCCCAGCATTTT. Residues: CASSKFFTGLGNQPQHF. The J gene is TRBJ1-5, the V gene TRBV6-2 or TRBV6-3, with D tentatively TRBD1 (6 bases). CDR3 length equals 17 residues. Germline CDR1 is MNHEY and CDR2 is SVGEGT. Trimming took off 5 bases at V and 2 bases at J, with 19 bases between the two ends.

This clone has a handful of counts. The gene calls are TRBV19 and TRBJ1-5; 8 positions agree with TRBD1. With 3 bases clipped from V and 7 bases from J, the junction kept 8 bases outside the gene matches. Germline values: CDR1 LNHDA, CDR2 SQIVND (reference sequence). The CDR3 loop spans 15 amino acids. The CDR3 sequence: CASSIDWAGGQPQHF. As DNA, the CDR3 is TGTGCCAGTAGTATTGATTGGGCAGGGGGCCAGCCCCAGCATTTT.

The V and J genes are TRBV4-2 and TRBJ1-1, with TRBD1 matching over 10 bases. The CDR3 is made up of 15 amino acids. Losses at the gene ends were 4 bases for V and 4 bases for J; bases not matched to a gene: 6. The germline V gene has CDR1 LGHNA and CDR2 YNFKEQ. The CDR3 DNA reads as TGTGCCAGCAGCCTCGGGACAGGGGAAAGCACTGAAGCTTTCTTT. This sequence encodes CASSLGTGESTEAFF.

The CDR3 protein is CASSRPYTGGASTGYTF. The DNA of the CDR3 is TGTGCCAGCAGTCGGCCGTATACAGGGGGCGCCTCCACCGGCTACACCTTC. J is TRBJ1-2 and V is TRBV6-6; 9 positions agree with TRBD1. V lost 5 bases, J lost 8 bases, and 18 bases stayed unmatched. This CDR3 contains 17 residues. The germline gives CDR1 MNHNY, CDR2 SVGAGI (reference sequence).

V gene TRBV5-5 combines with J gene TRBJ1-1; TRBD1 agrees at 7 bases. This CDR3 comprises 12 residues. Germline V gene data show CDR1 as SGHKS and CDR2 as YYEKEE (reference sequence). Losses at the gene ends were 1 base for V and 8 bases for J; bases not matched to a gene: 2. The CDR3, as DNA: TGTGCCAGCAGCTTGCAGGGGGTGGAAGCTTTCTTT. This sequence encodes CASSLQGVEAFF.

Written as DNA, the CDR3 is TGTGCCAGCAGTCATTCGCGGGGGCCTAATGAAAAACTGTTTTTT. This translates into CASSHSRGPNEKLFF. The chain is built from TRBV6-5 and TRBJ1-4; D perhaps matches TRBD1 (6 bases). Trimming pared 5 bases from V and 3 bases from J, leaving 13 bases between. This CDR3 has 15 residues. Germline CDR1 MNHEY, CDR2 SVGAGI.

The chain uses TRBV7-6 and TRBJ2-7; D not resolved. The germline CDR1 and CDR2 sequences are SGHVS and FNYEAQ. V was pared by 1 base and J by 6 bases, with 16 bases between. The CDR3 has 15 amino acids. DNA of the CDR3: TGTGCCAGCAGCTTAGGAGAGTTTGCAGGTGGCGAGCAGTACTTC. This codes for CASSLGEFAGGEQYF.

This clone came up a few times. The rearrangement joins TRBV20-1 to TRBJ2-5, with D uncertain. V was trimmed by 3 bases and J by 2 bases, leaving 7 bases between them. This CDR3 has 12 residues. CDR1 is DFQATT and CDR2 is SNEGSKA in the germline V gene (reference sequence). The CDR3 nucleotides read TGCAGTGCTAGTCCCCAGCAAGAGACCCAGTACTTC. It yields the protein CSASPQQETQYF.

J is TRBJ2-1 and V is TRBV5-4; 9 bases are shared with TRBD2. The CDR3 is 15 residues long. V lost 2 bases and J lost 9; bases outside the gene matches: 9. Per germline, CDR1 SGHNT and CDR2 YYREEE (reference sequence). The CDR3 nucleotides read TGTGCCAGCAGCTTCGGTGCGGGGGGGCCGGGTGAGCAGTTCTTC. This gives the protein CASSFGAGGPGEQFF. Supplemented by reference TRBV5-4 and TRBJ2-1, the full variable domain reads ETGVTQSPTHLIKTRGQQVTLRCSSQSGHNTVSWYQQALGQGPQFIFQYYREEENGRGNFPPRFSGLQFPNYSSELNVNALELDDSALYLCASSFGAGGPGEQFFGPGTRLTVL.

This clone occurred a few times. This chain connects TRBV5-5 to TRBJ2-2, with no clear D. V was clipped by 4 bases and J by 3 bases, with 16 bases between them. Per the germline V gene, CDR1 is SGHKS and CDR2 is YYEKEE (reference sequence). The CDR3 sequence is 16 residues long. CDR3 amino acids: CASSIWATTDTGELFF. The CDR3 DNA reads as TGTGCCAGCAGCATCTGGGCCACGACCGACACCGGGGAGCTGTTTTTT.

The CDR3 DNA sequence: TGTGCCAGCAGCGTGACCGGGACACCGAACACCGGGGAGCTGTTTTTT. It encodes CASSVTGTPNTGELFF. The chain is built from TRBV9 and TRBJ2-2, with D possibly matching TRBD1 (6 bases). V gave up 2 bases and J gave up 0 bases, with 11 bases separating them. This CDR3 has 16 amino acids. Germline loops: CDR1 SGDLS, CDR2 YYNGEE.

This clone was seen a handful of times. Sequence at one end of the junction differs from germline and may be a read error. The V and J genes are TRBV7-2 and TRBJ1-2; 7 bases map to TRBD1. Germline CDR1 is SGHTA and CDR2 is FQGNSA. The CDR3 consists of 14 residues. In nucleotides, the CDR3 is TGTGCCAGCACCTTACGGACAGGAAGACAGGGCTACACCTTC. Translated, it gives CASTLRTGRQGYTF.

This chain's CDR3 is CASSFFGTGVNYGYTF. Written as DNA, the CDR3 is TGCGCCAGCAGCTTCTTTGGGACAGGGGTGAACTATGGCTACACCTTC. The V and J genes are TRBV5-1 and TRBJ1-2, with 10 bases matching TRBD1. The CDR3 contains 16 residues. After removal of 2 bases from V and 2 bases from J, the junction contained 6 bases not matched to a gene. From germline, CDR1 is SGHRS and CDR2 YFSETQ.

This clone was seen once. The chain uses TRBV12-5 and TRBJ2-3, with 9 positions matching TRBD1. The CDR3 contains 16 residues. The trim removed 3 bases at V and 1 base at J, leaving 5 bases unmatched. Germline-derived CDR1 and CDR2 are LGHNT and FRNRAP. CDR3 in amino acids: CASGFGRTGGTDTQYF. CDR3 nucleotide sequence: TGTGCTAGTGGTTTCGGTCGGACAGGGGGCACAGATACGCAGTATTTT.

The chain has TRBV3-1 (or the pseudogene TRBV3-2) and TRBJ2-3; D ambiguous. The CDR3 consists of 12 residues. Trimming removed 0 bases at V and 14 bases at J, with 12 bases between. Germline-derived CDR1 and CDR2 are LGHDT and YNNKEL (reference sequence). In nucleotides, the CDR3 is TGTGCCAGCAGCCAAGATAGAGTAGTTAGGTATTTT. Translating it yields CASSQDRVVRYF.

This sequence joins TRBV19 and TRBJ2-3; a weak D match, TRBD2 (5 bases). Trimming pared 1 base from V and 3 bases from J, leaving 11 bases between. Per germline, CDR1 LNHDA and CDR2 SQIVND (reference sequence). This CDR3 has 15 amino acids. CDR3 residues: CASSIARGGTDTQYF. CDR3 DNA sequence: TGTGCCAGTAGTATAGCCCGGGGTGGGACAGATACGCAGTATTTT.

The V gene is TRBV21-1, the J gene TRBJ1-2; whether TRBD1, the table's D call, matches the DNA was not checked. TRBV21-1 is a pseudogene. The CDR3 has 15 residues. The CDR3 reads CASSRPTGGFYGYTF. The CDR3 coding sequence is TGTGCCAGCAGCAGACCCACAGGGGGGTTTTATGGCTACACCTTC.

V usage is TRBV4-1 and J usage is TRBJ1-4; D gene uncertain. Deletions cut 1 base from V and 7 bases from J, with 13 bases between. CDR1 and CDR2 from the germline V gene are MGHRA and YSYEKL. This CDR3 comprises 15 residues. The CDR3 spells CASSQVAGSAEKLFF. For the CDR3, the DNA is TGCGCCAGCAGCCAAGTGGCAGGTTCGGCTGAAAAACTGTTTTTT.